This note documents a single T cell receptor beta chain sequence. There are 11 residues in the CDR3. Germline V gives CDR1 SNHLY, CDR2 FYNNEI. The ends were cut back, 9 bases at V and 4 bases at J, with 7 bases in the middle. This specimen belongs to a study of blood T cell repertoires in COVID-19. Study-wide background: COVID-19 samples, acute and convalescent, were from the United States, Italy and Spain. T cells, B-cell-depleted T cells, or PBMCs provided the cDNA or gDNA that served as material.

Per the original methods: Nucleated cell number was recorded as an estimate derived from reference gene primer amplification. Data came from immunoSEQ multiplex PCR; TCRdb stores just in-frame clones and leaves some out. V, J and clone size are taken as reported in that table, and D and trimming were inferred from the DNA itself. The sample has around 120,000 clones, roughly 79% seen once. The TCR originated in a man in his 70s with acute or convalescent COVID-19. Sequencing input: peripheral blood. The genes are TRBV2 and TRBJ1-3; the D is unclear. The CDR3 nucleotides are TGTGCCAGACAATACGGAAACACCATATATTTT. This sequence encodes CARQYGNTIYF.